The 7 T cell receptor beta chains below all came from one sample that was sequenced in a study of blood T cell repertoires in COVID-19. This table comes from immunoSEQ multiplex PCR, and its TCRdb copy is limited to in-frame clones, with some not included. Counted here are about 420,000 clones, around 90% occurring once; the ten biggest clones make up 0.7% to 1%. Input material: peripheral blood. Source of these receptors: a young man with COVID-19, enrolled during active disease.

CDR3 sequence reads: CASRRSRVDAGANVLTF. The CDR3 bases are TGCGCCAGCAGAAGGTCCAGGGTCGATGCTGGGGCCAACGTCCTGACTTTC. The J gene is TRBJ2-6, the V gene TRBV5-1, with D perhaps TRBD1 (5 bases). CDR1 and CDR2 from the germline V gene are SGHRS and YFSETQ. Trimming left V 5 bases short and J 2 bases short, with 17 bases between. The CDR3 spans 17 residues.

CDR3 bases: TGTGCCAGCAGCTCCCGGACAGGGAAAGGGACCCAGTACTTC. Its protein is CASSSRTGKGTQYF. The J gene is TRBJ2-5, the V gene TRBV13; 8 bases line up with TRBD1. After removal of 4 bases from V and 7 bases from J, the junction contained 8 bases not matched to a gene. Germline-derived CDR1 and CDR2 are PRHDT and FYEKMQ (reference sequence). The CDR3 consists of 14 residues. Based on the CDR3 plus reference TRBV13 and TRBJ2-5, the full variable domain is AAGVIQSPRHLIKEKRETATLKCYPIPRHDTVYWYQQGPGQDPQFLISFYEKMQSDKGSIPDRFSAQQFSDYHSELNMSSLELGDSALYFCASSSRTGKGTQYFGPGTRLLVL.

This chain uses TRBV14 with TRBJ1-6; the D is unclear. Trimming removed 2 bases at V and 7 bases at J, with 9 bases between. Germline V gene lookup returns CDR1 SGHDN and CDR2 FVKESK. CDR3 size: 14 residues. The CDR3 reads CASSQWAVNSPLHF. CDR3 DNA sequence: TGTGCCAGCAGCCAATGGGCAGTCAATTCACCCCTCCACTTT.

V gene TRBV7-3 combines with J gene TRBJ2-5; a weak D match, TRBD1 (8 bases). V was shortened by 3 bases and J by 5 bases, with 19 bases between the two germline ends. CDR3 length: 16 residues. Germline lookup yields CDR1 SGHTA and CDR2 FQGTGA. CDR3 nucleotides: TGTGCCAGCAGCTTCGGGACAGGACGGGGGGTTGAGACCCAGTACTTC. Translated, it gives CASSFGTGRGVETQYF.

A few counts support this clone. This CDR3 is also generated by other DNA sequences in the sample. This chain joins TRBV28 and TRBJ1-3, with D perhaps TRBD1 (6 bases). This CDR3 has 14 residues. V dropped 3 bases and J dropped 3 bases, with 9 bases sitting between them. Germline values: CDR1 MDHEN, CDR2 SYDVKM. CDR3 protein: CASSFRGRGNTIYF. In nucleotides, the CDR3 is TGTGCCAGCAGTTTCAGGGGTCGTGGAAACACCATATATTTT.

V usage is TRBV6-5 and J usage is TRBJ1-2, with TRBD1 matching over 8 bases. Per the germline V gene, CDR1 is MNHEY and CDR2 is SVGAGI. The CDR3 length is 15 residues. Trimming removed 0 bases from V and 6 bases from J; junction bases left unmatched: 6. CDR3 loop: CASSYSTGGVDGYTF. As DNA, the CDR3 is TGTGCCAGCAGTTACTCAACAGGGGGTGTGGATGGCTACACCTTC.

The CDR3: CAWTDSNEQFF. DNA for the CDR3: TGTGCCTGGACTGACAGCAATGAGCAGTTCTTC. The J gene is TRBJ2-1, the V gene TRBV30; perhaps TRBD1 as D (5 bases). The germline gives CDR1 GTSNPN, CDR2 SVGIG (reference sequence). The CDR3 runs 11 residues. V lost 4 bases and J 6 bases, leaving 7 bases between the germline ends.